A selection of T cell receptor beta chains follows, all from one sample in a study of PD-L1 blockade in urothelial cancer. Profiling relied on immunoSEQ multiplex PCR, and the TCRdb table lists in-frame clones only, not all of them. This repertoire shows about 48,000 clones, roughly 86% found once; its top ten account for 8.5% to 12%. This specimen consisted of PBMCs, obtained around atezolizumab (anti-PD-L1) treatment. The origin of the receptors is a man between 60 and 70 years old with urothelial cancer. Each CDR3 is given with its conserved first and last residue. D genes are given only for firm matches. Clone size is given for some rows only: seen once, a few or many times, or a class if the clone is expanded.

>TRBD1|TRBJ1-2|NA|TRBV6-5
CASSPGTGVNYGYTF
TGTGCCAGCAGTCCTGGGACAGGGGTGAACTATGGCTACACCTTC
>NA|TRBJ1-6|NA|TRBV11-3
CASSLRGHNNSPLHF
TGTGCCAGCAGCTTAAGGGGACATAATAATTCACCCCTCCACTTT
>TRBD1|TRBJ2-4|NA|TRBV5-1
CASSRTGKNIQYF
TGCGCCAGCAGCCGGACAGGCAAAAACATTCAGTACTTC
>NA|TRBJ1-5|NA|TRBV5-1
CASSPGQNSNQPQHF
TGCGCCAGCAGCCCCGGACAGAATAGCAATCAGCCCCAGCATTTT
>NA|TRBJ1-4|NA|TRBV9
CASSVTTGSSEKLFF
TGTGCCAGCAGCGTGACTACAGGGTCTTCTGAAAAACTGTTTTTT
>TRBD1|TRBJ1-1|few|TRBV11-3
CASSEGTGNTEAFF
TGTGCCAGCAGCGAGGGGACAGGGAACACTGAAGCTTTCTTT
>NA|TRBJ1-2|NA|TRBV6-1
CASNREANYGYTF
TGTGCCAGCAACCGGGAAGCTAACTATGGCTACACCTTC
>TRBD1|TRBJ1-5|few|TRBV19
CASSKGQGGTNQPQHF
TGTGCCAGTAGTAAAGGACAGGGGGGGACTAATCAGCCCCAGCATTTT
>NA|TRBJ2-3|NA|TRBV19
CASSGGLAGTDTQYF
TGTGCCAGTAGTGGGGGGCTAGCGGGCACAGATACGCAGTATTTT
>NA|TRBJ2-4|NA|TRBV19
CASSTALYSNIQYF
TGTGCCAGTAGTACCGCCCTTTACTCAAACATTCAGTACTTC
>NA|TRBJ2-4|NA|TRBV4-3
CASSQRRGKNIQYF
TGCGCCAGCAGCCAAAGGAGAGGCAAAAACATTCAGTACTTC
>NA|TRBJ2-2|NA|TRBV7-9
CASSPRGVTGELFF
TGTGCCAGCAGCCCCAGGGGGGTAACCGGGGAGCTGTTTTTT
>NA|TRBJ1-2|NA|TRBV30
CAWFQGSGYTF
TGTGCCTGGTTTCAGGGGTCTGGCTACACCTTC
>NA|TRBJ2-7|NA|TRBV30
CAWSAGGYEQYF
TGTGCCTGGAGTGCAGGGGGGTACGAGCAGTACTTC
>TRBD1|TRBJ2-5|NA|TRBV5-7
CASSRRQGQETQYF
TGTGCCAGCAGCCGACGACAGGGGCAAGAGACCCAGTACTTC
>NA|TRBJ1-6|once|TRBV5-1
CASSEGEILHF
TGCGCCAGCAGCGAGGGGGAGATCCTCCACTTT
>NA|TRBJ2-3|NA|TRBV7-6
CASSLTTIGTDTQYF
TGTGCCAGCAGCTTAACGACAATTGGCACAGATACGCAGTATTTT
>TRBD2|TRBJ2-1|NA|TRBV15
CATSRRTSGGMDEQFF
TGTGCCACCAGCCGAAGGACTAGCGGGGGGATGGATGAGCAGTTCTTC
>NA|TRBJ1-5|NA|TRBV6-5
CASSGGGGNQPQHF
TGTGCCAGCAGTGGCGGGGGGGGCAATCAGCCCCAGCATTTT
>NA|TRBJ1-2|NA|TRBV30
CAWSVSFYGYTF
TGTGCCTGGAGCGTCAGTTTCTATGGCTACACCTTC
>NA|TRBJ1-6|NA|TRBV7-8
CASSSNGVRSPLHF
TGTGCCAGCAGCTCAAACGGGGTACGGTCACCCCTCCACTTT
>TRBD1|TRBJ1-2|NA|TRBV4-2
CASSQDGGGKIYDYGYTF
TGTGCCAGCAGCCAAGATGGAGGGGGCAAGATCTACGACTATGGCTACACCTTC
>TRBD1|TRBJ1-4|NA|TRBV11-2
CASSQRTGRNEKLFF
TGTGCCAGCAGCCAAAGGACAGGGAGAAATGAAAAACTGTTTTTT
>TRBD1|TRBJ1-2|NA|TRBV5-1
CASSKNPGQGEGYTF
TGCGCCAGCAGCAAAAACCCGGGACAGGGCGAAGGCTACACCTTC
>NA|TRBJ2-1|NA|TRBV7-9
CASSWPFLGVPYNEQFF
TGTGCCAGCAGCTGGCCCTTTCTAGGAGTCCCCTACAATGAGCAGTTCTTC
>NA|TRBJ1-1|NA|TRBV11-1
CASSLRGQVNTEAFF
TGTGCCAGCTCCCTAAGAGGGCAAGTGAACACTGAAGCTTTCTTT